The T cell receptor beta chain under discussion was sequenced for a study of T cells in Graves' hyperthyroidism and ophthalmopathy. RNA transcripts yielded amplified TCR beta CDR3 regions. RT-PCR in the first round (using the HTBI primer set) targeted the TCR CDR3. Via MiXCR, TCRdb re-called the multiplex PCR reads, giving one row per CDR3 protein. Found here are about 500,000 distinct CDR3 sequences, approximately 15% of them singletons; the top ten hold 15% to 20%. The CDR3 is 17 amino acids. The germline V gene has CDR1 LGHDT and CDR2 YNNKEL (reference sequence). The V and J ends lost 4 bases and 1 base, in that order; junction bases with no gene match: 8.

V and J are TRBV3-1 and TRBJ2-1; 9 positions agree with TRBD1. This receptor was obtained from a woman aged 18 to 35 with Graves' hyperthyroidism. The sequenced sample was blood. CDR3 sequence (DNA): TGTGCCAGCAGCCTCTCTCCGGGACAGGGTTCCTACAATGAGCAGTTCTTC. Encoded protein: CASSLSPGQGSYNEQFF.